The rows below give T cell receptor beta chains drawn from one sample of a study of tumor and adjacent non-tumor tissue in lung cancer. TCRdb used MiXCR to reprocess the multiplex PCR reads, holding one entry per CDR3 protein. This table holds fewer than 120,000 distinct CDR3 sequences, under 90% found once. The sequencing input was lung tumor tissue. The origin of the receptors is a man aged 65-85 years with non-small cell lung cancer. The conserved cysteine and the conserved F or W are not part of the CDR3 here. The D gene is left open where the match is weak.

j_call v_call d_call cdr3_aa
TRBJ2-4 TRBV12-3/TRBV12-4 . ASSPNRGLIANNIQY
TRBJ2-5 TRBV14 . ASNQTRTQY
TRBJ2-7 TRBV11-2 . PNSQWTEREQY
TRBJ2-7 TRBV28 TRBD2 ASSLFTPSGSSYEQY
TRBJ1-6 TRBV12-3/TRBV12-4 . ASSLVGGVGSPLH
TRBJ1-1 TRBV6-2/TRBV6-3 TRBD1 ASSMRQGTNIEAF
TRBJ2-1 TRBV6-6 . AFSLLNEQF
TRBJ2-2 TRBV11-2 . ASSLEPDTGEVF
TRBJ2-7 TRBV28 TRBD2 TSTTQSPGLAIDEQY
TRBJ2-3 TRBV5-1 . ASCLGLEAYSNTQY
TRBJ2-7 TRBV10-1 TRBD2 ANSESGLAGGEQY
TRBJ2-1 TRBV4-3 . ASSQDPTGAEYNEQL
TRBJ1-5 TRBV28 . TSKSSGGSNQPQD
TRBJ1-5 TRBV6-6 TRBD1 ASSYSDRGAGRSWPQY
TRBJ1-3 TRBV12-3/TRBV12-4 TRBD1 ASSRPGTGIDSGNTIY
TRBJ1-4 TRBV6-1 . VSTVGQGNEKPF
TRBJ1-1 TRBV6-5 . ASCYSIRMNTEVF
TRBJ2-1 TRBV11-2 . ASSLVLGADFNEQF
TRBJ2-6 TRBV28 . ASSSLRGSGADLLT
TRBJ2-2 TRBV4-1 TRBD1 ASSPQTGVDLGELF
TRBJ2-7 TRBV11-2 . ASSLAFTSSHEQH
TRBJ1-1 TRBV29-1 . GVFSATRGTEAF
TRBJ1-1 TRBV12-3/TRBV12-4 . AITVDSHTEAF
TRBJ2-1 TRBV6-2/TRBV6-3 . ASGQELGNINEQF
TRBJ1-1 TRBV29-1 TRBD1 SDSGQGTKTEVF
TRBJ2-7 TRBV11-3 . ASNPMTVSVYKQY
TRBJ1-6 TRBV18 . TSSPGRNSTLH
TRBJ2-3 TRBV5-5 TRBD2 ASSLTQAGGTDTQY
TRBJ1-2 TRBV12-3/TRBV12-4 . ASSQLGTCYGYT
TRBJ2-1 TRBV4-2 TRBD2 ASSQEGREAIYNEQF
TRBJ2-7 TRBV13 . ASSSTMGNEQY
TRBJ2-1 TRBV14 TRBD1 ANRRDRKANEQF
TRBJ1-1 TRBV28 . ASSLLSPNTKAF
TRBJ2-7 TRBV6-2/TRBV6-3 . ASKRDSSFVEQY
TRBJ1-1 TRBV5-5 . TSSVGMNTEGF